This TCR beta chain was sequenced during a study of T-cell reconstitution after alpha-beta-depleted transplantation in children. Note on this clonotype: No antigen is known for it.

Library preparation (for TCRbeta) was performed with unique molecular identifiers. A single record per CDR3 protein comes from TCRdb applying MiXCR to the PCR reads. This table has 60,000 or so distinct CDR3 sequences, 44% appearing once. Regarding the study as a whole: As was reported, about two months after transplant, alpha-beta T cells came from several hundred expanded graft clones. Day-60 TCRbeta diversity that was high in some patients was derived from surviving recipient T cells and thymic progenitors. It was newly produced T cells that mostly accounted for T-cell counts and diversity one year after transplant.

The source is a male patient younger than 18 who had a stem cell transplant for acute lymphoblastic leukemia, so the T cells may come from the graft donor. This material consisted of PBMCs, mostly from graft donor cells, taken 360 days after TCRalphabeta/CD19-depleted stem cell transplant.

In nucleotides, the CDR3 is TGTGCCAGCAGCCAAGCTCTGGGAGATACGCAGTATTTT. Protein product: CASSQALGDTQYF. The V gene is TRBV4-2, the J gene TRBJ2-3; D is unclear. CDR3 size: 13 residues. Trimming removed 1 base from V and 5 bases from J, with 7 bases in between. The V gene's germline CDR1 is LGHNA and CDR2 YNFKEQ.